This T cell receptor beta chain was sequenced in a study of identical twins. Broader study findings: The same donors were not followed; conclusions instead depended on cross-sectional statistical analysis.

One entry per CDR3 protein results from TCRdb running MiXCR on the 5' RACE reads. This sample yields approximately 500,000 distinct CDR3 sequences, of which 20% to 25% are seen a single time; 2.9% belongs to the top ten. About this clonotype: Its specificity is unknown.

There are 14 residues in the CDR3. The germline V and J ends were trimmed by 3 bases and 0 bases, with 9 bases remaining between them. CDR1 is MNHEY, CDR2 SVGAGI, per germline. The sample was also linked to a second study, of T cells expressing NK-cell markers. That work contributes: A range of about 1.0-8% of CD8+ T cells consisted of dominant NKG2C+ clonotypes in 5 to 7 donors.

The sequence was collected from a woman under 30 in good health. The J gene is TRBJ2-7, the V gene TRBV6-5, with D unclear. Sequenced input: CD4+ T cells sorted from blood. CDR3 nucleotides: TGTGCCAGCAGTTATTCAGTGAGCTCCTACGAGCAGTACTTC. It yields the protein CASSYSVSSYEQYF.